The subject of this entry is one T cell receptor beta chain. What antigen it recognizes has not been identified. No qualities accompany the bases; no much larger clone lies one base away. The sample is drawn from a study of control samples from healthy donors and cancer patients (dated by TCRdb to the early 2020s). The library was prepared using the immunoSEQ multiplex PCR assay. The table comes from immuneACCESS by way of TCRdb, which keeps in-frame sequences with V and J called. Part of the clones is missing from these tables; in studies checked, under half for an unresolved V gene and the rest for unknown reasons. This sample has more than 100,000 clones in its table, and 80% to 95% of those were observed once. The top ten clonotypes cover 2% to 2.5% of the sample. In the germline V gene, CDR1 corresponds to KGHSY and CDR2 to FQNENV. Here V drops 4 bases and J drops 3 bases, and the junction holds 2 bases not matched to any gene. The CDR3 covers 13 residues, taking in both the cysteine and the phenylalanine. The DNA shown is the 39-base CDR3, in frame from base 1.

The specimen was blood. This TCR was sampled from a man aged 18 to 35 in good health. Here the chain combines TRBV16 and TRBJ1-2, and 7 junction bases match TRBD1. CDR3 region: CASSPGQDYGYTF. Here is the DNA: TGTGCCAGCAGCCCCGGACAGGACTATGGCTACACCTTC.